These T cell receptor beta chains were read from a single sample in a study of RUNX1 and TCR beta rearrangement in T-cell leukemia. TCRdb called the PCR reads again in MiXCR, with one record for every CDR3 protein. The data contain 700 to 900 distinct CDR3 sequences, about 29% of them singletons. The sequenced sample was blood. These receptors were collected from a male donor with T-cell acute lymphoblastic leukemia. Each CDR3 is given with its conserved first and last residue. A D gene is named only where the DNA matches it firmly. Clone size is not always given. Where it is, it says once, few, many or a class for expanded clones.

CDR3 length: 14; V gene: TRBV30; J gene: TRBJ2-1; D gene: NA; clone size: large; CDR3 protein: CAGSMTATSSEQFF; CDR3 DNA: TGTGCCGGTAGTATGACGGCTACTTCTAGTGAGCAGTTCTTC
CDR3 length: 14; V gene: TRBV7-9; J gene: TRBJ1-1; D gene: NA; clone size: NA; CDR3 protein: CASSLDEGSTEAFF; CDR3 DNA: TGTGCCAGCAGCTTAGACGAGGGGTCGACTGAAGCTTTCTTT
CDR3 length: 15; V gene: TRBV7-9; J gene: TRBJ2-7; D gene: NA; clone size: few; CDR3 protein: CASSLLGGVGNEQYF; CDR3 DNA: TGTGCCAGCAGCTTGTTGGGTGGGGTTGGGAACGAGCAGTACTTC
CDR3 length: 14; V gene: TRBV20-1; J gene: TRBJ2-4; D gene: NA; clone size: few; CDR3 protein: CSARNPGAKNIQYF; CDR3 DNA: TGCAGTGCTAGAAATCCAGGAGCCAAAAACATTCAGTACTTC
CDR3 length: 14; V gene: TRBV5-6; J gene: TRBJ1-2; D gene: TRBD1; clone size: few; CDR3 protein: CASSSTDRNYGYTF; CDR3 DNA: TGTGCCAGCAGCAGCACGGACAGGAACTATGGCTACACCTTC
CDR3 length: 16; V gene: TRBV12-3/TRBV12-4; J gene: TRBJ2-1; D gene: TRBD2; clone size: large; CDR3 protein: CASSSPLAGGYNEQFF; CDR3 DNA: TGTGCCAGCAGTTCCCCCTTAGCGGGAGGTTACAATGAGCAGTTCTTC
CDR3 length: 12; V gene: TRBV20-1; J gene: TRBJ1-4; D gene: NA; clone size: large; CDR3 protein: CSARDLQEKLFF; CDR3 DNA: TGCAGTGCTAGAGATCTTCAGGAAAAACTGTTTTTT
CDR3 length: 16; V gene: TRBV6-5; J gene: TRBJ2-2; D gene: NA; clone size: NA; CDR3 protein: CASSLGRSVSTGELFF; CDR3 DNA: TGTGCCAGCAGTTTAGGAAGAAGCGTTAGCACCGGGGAGCTGTTTTTT
CDR3 length: 15; V gene: TRBV29-1; J gene: TRBJ2-5; D gene: TRBD1; clone size: few; CDR3 protein: CSVFKTGGHQETQYF; CDR3 DNA: TGCAGCGTTTTTAAAACAGGGGGCCACCAAGAGACCCAGTACTTC
CDR3 length: 15; V gene: TRBV12-5; J gene: TRBJ1-5; D gene: NA; clone size: NA; CDR3 protein: CASGLADSSNQPQHF; CDR3 DNA: TGTGCTAGTGGCCTCGCCGACAGTAGCAATCAGCCCCAGCATTTT
CDR3 length: 16; V gene: TRBV7-8; J gene: TRBJ1-3; D gene: TRBD1; clone size: NA; CDR3 protein: CASSTWTGVRGNTIYF; CDR3 DNA: TGTGCCAGCAGCACGTGGACAGGGGTTCGCGGAAACACCATATATTTT
CDR3 length: 12; V gene: TRBV5-6; J gene: TRBJ1-4; D gene: NA; clone size: large; CDR3 protein: CASSQSSGELFF; CDR3 DNA: TGTGCCAGCAGCCAATCGAGTGGAGAACTGTTTTTT
CDR3 length: 15; V gene: TRBV19; J gene: TRBJ1-1; D gene: NA; clone size: large; CDR3 protein: CASSTPWTGNTEAFF; CDR3 DNA: TGTGCCAGTAGTACCCCCTGGACCGGGAACACTGAAGCTTTCTTT
CDR3 length: 15; V gene: TRBV5-4; J gene: TRBJ2-3; D gene: NA; clone size: NA; CDR3 protein: CASSFDGGRTDTQYF; CDR3 DNA: TGTGCCAGCAGCTTCGACGGGGGGCGCACAGATACGCAGTATTTT
CDR3 length: 15; V gene: TRBV5-4; J gene: TRBJ1-2; D gene: NA; clone size: large; CDR3 protein: CASSARGFTNYGYTF; CDR3 DNA: TGTGCCAGCAGCGCCCGGGGCTTTACTAACTATGGCTACACCTTC
CDR3 length: 15; V gene: TRBV5-1; J gene: TRBJ1-1; D gene: TRBD1; clone size: NA; CDR3 protein: CASSRDRGPYTEAFF; CDR3 DNA: TGCGCCAGCAGCAGGGACAGGGGACCTTACACTGAAGCTTTCTTT
CDR3 length: 15; V gene: TRBV2; J gene: TRBJ1-5; D gene: NA; clone size: once; CDR3 protein: CASSEPGRDNQPQHF; CDR3 DNA: TGTGCCAGCAGTGAGCCCGGCAGGGACAATCAGCCCCAGCATTTT
CDR3 length: 18; V gene: TRBV12-3/TRBV12-4; J gene: TRBJ2-1; D gene: TRBD1; clone size: NA; CDR3 protein: CASRTGTGRIKVENEQFF; CDR3 DNA: TGTGCCAGCAGGACCGGGACAGGGAGGATTAAAGTCGAGAATGAGCAGTTCTTC
CDR3 length: 16; V gene: TRBV11-2; J gene: TRBJ2-1; D gene: NA; clone size: large; CDR3 protein: CASSPAIWLDDNEQFF; CDR3 DNA: TGTGCCAGCAGCCCGGCGATCTGGCTAGATGACAATGAGCAGTTCTTC
CDR3 length: 13; V gene: TRBV12-3/TRBV12-4; J gene: TRBJ2-7; D gene: NA; clone size: few; CDR3 protein: CASSFEGLGEQYF; CDR3 DNA: TGTGCCAGCAGTTTCGAGGGACTTGGGGAGCAGTACTTC
CDR3 length: 14; V gene: TRBV6-1; J gene: TRBJ2-2; D gene: TRBD1; clone size: NA; CDR3 protein: CASRGDRGTGELFF; CDR3 DNA: TGTGCCAGCAGGGGGGACAGGGGTACCGGGGAGCTGTTTTTT
CDR3 length: 16; V gene: TRBV5-8; J gene: TRBJ2-2; D gene: TRBD1; clone size: medium-sized; CDR3 protein: CASSRDRGADTGELFF; CDR3 DNA: TGTGCCAGCAGTAGGGACAGGGGGGCCGACACCGGGGAGCTGTTTTTT
CDR3 length: 16; V gene: TRBV19; J gene: TRBJ1-2; D gene: NA; clone size: large; CDR3 protein: CASSIWGRGANYGYTF; CDR3 DNA: TGTGCCAGTAGTATTTGGGGCAGGGGAGCTAACTATGGCTACACCTTC
CDR3 length: 12; V gene: TRBV7-9; J gene: TRBJ2-5; D gene: NA; clone size: NA; CDR3 protein: CASSPLQETQYF; CDR3 DNA: TGTGCCAGCAGCCCCCTCCAAGAGACCCAGTACTTC
CDR3 length: 15; V gene: TRBV5-1; J gene: TRBJ2-2; D gene: NA; clone size: NA; CDR3 protein: CASTLRTWDTGELFF; CDR3 DNA: TGCGCCAGCACCCTCAGGACGTGGGACACCGGGGAGCTGTTTTTT
CDR3 length: 13; V gene: TRBV30; J gene: TRBJ1-5; D gene: NA; clone size: large; CDR3 protein: CAWSHRDNQPQHF; CDR3 DNA: TGTGCCTGGAGTCACAGGGATAATCAGCCCCAGCATTTT
CDR3 length: 14; V gene: TRBV11-2; J gene: TRBJ2-1; D gene: NA; clone size: large; CDR3 protein: CASSLAQLDNEQFF; CDR3 DNA: TGTGCCAGCAGCTTAGCCCAACTAGACAATGAGCAGTTCTTC
CDR3 length: 14; V gene: TRBV5-4; J gene: TRBJ1-1; D gene: NA; clone size: NA; CDR3 protein: CASSSKDRVDTTFF; CDR3 DNA: TGTGCCAGCAGCTCGAAAGACCGGGTGGACACAACTTTCTTT
CDR3 length: 14; V gene: TRBV30; J gene: TRBJ1-5; D gene: NA; clone size: large; CDR3 protein: CAWSGGGGNQPQHF; CDR3 DNA: TGTGCCTGGAGTGGAGGAGGGGGGAATCAGCCCCAGCATTTT
CDR3 length: 15; V gene: TRBV11-2; J gene: TRBJ1-3; D gene: NA; clone size: NA; CDR3 protein: CASSLSAGQRNTIYF; CDR3 DNA: TGTGCCAGCAGCCTGTCGGCAGGGCAAAGAAACACCATATATTTT
CDR3 length: 17; V gene: TRBV19; J gene: TRBJ2-7; D gene: TRBD2; clone size: NA; CDR3 protein: CASSIKLAGLLNYEQYF; CDR3 DNA: TGTGCCAGTAGTATTAAACTAGCGGGACTACTAAACTACGAGCAGTACTTC
CDR3 length: 12; V gene: TRBV10-3; J gene: TRBJ2-7; D gene: NA; clone size: large; CDR3 protein: CATTDGLGEQYF; CDR3 DNA: TGTGCCACCACCGACGGCTTGGGGGAGCAGTACTTC
CDR3 length: 15; V gene: TRBV11-2; J gene: TRBJ2-3; D gene: NA; clone size: large; CDR3 protein: CASSLGPPETDTQYF; CDR3 DNA: TGTGCCAGCAGCTTAGGACCCCCCGAGACAGATACGCAGTATTTT
CDR3 length: 13; V gene: TRBV6-1; J gene: TRBJ1-3; D gene: TRBD1; clone size: NA; CDR3 protein: CASYGTGGNTIYF; CDR3 DNA: TGTGCCAGCTACGGGACAGGAGGAAACACCATATATTTT
CDR3 length: 14; V gene: TRBV6-1; J gene: TRBJ2-2; D gene: NA; clone size: NA; CDR3 protein: CASSRQQDTGELFF; CDR3 DNA: TGTGCCAGCAGTCGACAGCAGGACACCGGGGAGCTGTTTTTT
CDR3 length: 16; V gene: TRBV28; J gene: TRBJ2-1; D gene: NA; clone size: few; CDR3 protein: CASSLGPRGPYNEQFF; CDR3 DNA: TGTGCCAGCAGCCTCGGGCCAAGGGGACCATACAATGAGCAGTTCTTC
CDR3 length: 15; V gene: TRBV3-1; J gene: TRBJ1-1; D gene: TRBD1; clone size: few; CDR3 protein: CASRPQGAWNTEAFF; CDR3 DNA: TGTGCCAGCAGGCCCCAGGGGGCCTGGAACACTGAAGCTTTCTTT
CDR3 length: 13; V gene: TRBV10-3; J gene: TRBJ1-4; D gene: NA; clone size: large; CDR3 protein: CAIKPGSNEKLFF; CDR3 DNA: TGTGCCATCAAGCCAGGGTCTAATGAAAAACTGTTTTTT
CDR3 length: 16; V gene: TRBV28; J gene: TRBJ1-4; D gene: NA; clone size: NA; CDR3 protein: CASSPLEGATNEKLFF; CDR3 DNA: TGTGCCAGCAGTCCCCTCGAGGGAGCAACTAATGAAAAACTGTTTTTT
CDR3 length: 12; V gene: TRBV20-1; J gene: TRBJ1-5; D gene: NA; clone size: NA; CDR3 protein: CSARDSNQPQHF; CDR3 DNA: TGCAGTGCAAGGGATAGCAATCAGCCCCAGCATTTT
CDR3 length: 15; V gene: TRBV11-3; J gene: TRBJ2-2; D gene: NA; clone size: NA; CDR3 protein: CASSLGDRRNWELFF; CDR3 DNA: TGTGCCAGCAGCTTAGGTGACAGGCGCAATTGGGAGCTGTTTTTT
CDR3 length: 16; V gene: TRBV9; J gene: TRBJ1-3; D gene: TRBD1; clone size: few; CDR3 protein: CASSFSGGNSGNTIYF; CDR3 DNA: TGTGCCAGCAGCTTTTCAGGGGGTAACTCTGGAAACACCATATATTTT
CDR3 length: 14; V gene: TRBV10-2; J gene: TRBJ2-7; D gene: TRBD2; clone size: few; CDR3 protein: CASIHGRGFYEQYF; CDR3 DNA: TGCGCCAGCATCCATGGGAGGGGATTCTACGAGCAGTACTTC
CDR3 length: 14; V gene: TRBV28; J gene: TRBJ1-1; D gene: NA; clone size: NA; CDR3 protein: CASRTWPANTEAFF; CDR3 DNA: TGTGCCAGCAGAACCTGGCCGGCGAACACTGAAGCTTTCTTT
CDR3 length: 13; V gene: TRBV10-1; J gene: TRBJ1-1; D gene: NA; clone size: large; CDR3 protein: CASSEVSDTEAFF; CDR3 DNA: TGCGCCAGCAGTGAGGTGAGCGACACTGAAGCTTTCTTT
CDR3 length: 15; V gene: TRBV4-1; J gene: TRBJ1-6; D gene: NA; clone size: NA; CDR3 protein: CASSHGSTYNSPLHF; CDR3 DNA: TGCGCCAGCAGCCACGGGTCTACTTATAATTCACCCCTCCACTTT
CDR3 length: 11; V gene: TRBV30; J gene: TRBJ2-1; D gene: NA; clone size: large; CDR3 protein: CAWSVRREQFF; CDR3 DNA: TGTGCCTGGAGTGTACGCAGGGAGCAGTTCTTC
CDR3 length: 12; V gene: TRBV14; J gene: TRBJ1-1; D gene: NA; clone size: NA; CDR3 protein: CASSQDRISAFF; CDR3 DNA: TGTGCCAGCAGCCAAGATCGGATATCGGCTTTCTTT